This T cell receptor (beta chain) stems from a study of blood T cells in healthy people across ages. In its sample, this clonotype was seen a few times. The antigen remains undetermined. Together with a sample-barcoded 5' primer, a J-beta primer mix was included in a second PCR lasting about 7 to 11 cycles. Samples each returned at least 3 million CDR3-containing paired-end reads. TCRdb analysed the 5' RACE reads with MiXCR anew, one entry per CDR3 protein. There are 800,000 or so distinct CDR3 sequences in the sample; around 25% occur only once, and more than 3% lies in the top ten. Findings and limits, study-wide: Estimates of diversity drawn from one million T cells were considered underestimates.

These data are also associated with another study on T cells of mothers and their children. From that study: Primer M1S, used in the second PCR, introduced sample barcodes and 2-4 random nucleotides. Unrelated mother-child pairs always had slightly, but never significantly, lower normalized overlap than related pairs.

The sequencing sample was made of blood. This TCR was sampled from a boy between 5 and 17 years old in good health.

This CDR3 is CASSTGSTWITGELFF. CDR3 nucleotides: TGCGCCAGCAGCACTGGGAGTACCTGGATCACCGGGGAGCTGTTTTTT. This chain links TRBV5-1 with TRBJ2-2; tentatively, D is TRBD2 (5 bases). V was clipped by 4 bases and J by 4 bases, with 17 bases between them. This CDR3 has 16 residues. Germline V gene lookup returns CDR1 SGHRS and CDR2 YFSETQ.